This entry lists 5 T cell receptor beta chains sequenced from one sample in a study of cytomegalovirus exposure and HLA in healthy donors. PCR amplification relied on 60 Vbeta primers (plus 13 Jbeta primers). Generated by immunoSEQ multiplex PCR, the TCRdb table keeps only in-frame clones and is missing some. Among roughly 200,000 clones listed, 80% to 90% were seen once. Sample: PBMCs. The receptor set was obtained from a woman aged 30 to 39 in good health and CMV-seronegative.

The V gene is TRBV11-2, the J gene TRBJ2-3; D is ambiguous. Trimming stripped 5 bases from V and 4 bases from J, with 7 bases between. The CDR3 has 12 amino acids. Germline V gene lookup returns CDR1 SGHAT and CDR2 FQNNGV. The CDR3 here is CASSPRSDTQYF. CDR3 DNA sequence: TGTGCCAGCAGCCCGAGGTCAGATACGCAGTATTTT.

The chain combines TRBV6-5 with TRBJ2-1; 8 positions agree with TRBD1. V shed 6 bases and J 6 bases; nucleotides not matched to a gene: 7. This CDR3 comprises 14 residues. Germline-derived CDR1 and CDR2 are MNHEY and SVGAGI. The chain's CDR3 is CASSRQGFVNEQFF. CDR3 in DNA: TGTGCCAGCAGCAGACAGGGGTTTGTCAATGAGCAGTTCTTC.

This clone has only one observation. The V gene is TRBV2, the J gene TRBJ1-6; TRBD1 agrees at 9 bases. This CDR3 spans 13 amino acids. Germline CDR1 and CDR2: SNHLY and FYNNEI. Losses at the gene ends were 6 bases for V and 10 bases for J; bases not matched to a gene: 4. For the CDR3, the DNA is TGTGCCAGCAGGACAGGGGGTCAGTCACCCCTCCACTTT. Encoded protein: CASRTGGQSPLHF.

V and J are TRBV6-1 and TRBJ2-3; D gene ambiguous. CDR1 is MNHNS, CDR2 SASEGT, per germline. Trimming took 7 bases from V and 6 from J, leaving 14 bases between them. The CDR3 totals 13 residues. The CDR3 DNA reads TGTGCCAGCACACACCTCAACGGGGATACGCAGTATTTT. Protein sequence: CASTHLNGDTQYF.

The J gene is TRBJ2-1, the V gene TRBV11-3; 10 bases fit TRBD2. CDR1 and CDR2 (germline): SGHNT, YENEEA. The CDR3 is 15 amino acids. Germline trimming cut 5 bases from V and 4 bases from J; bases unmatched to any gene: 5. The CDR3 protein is CASSPETSGYNEQFF. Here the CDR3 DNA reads TGTGCCAGCAGCCCCGAGACTAGCGGGTACAATGAGCAGTTCTTC. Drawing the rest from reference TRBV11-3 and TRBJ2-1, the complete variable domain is EAGVVQSPRYKIIEKKQPVAFWCNPISGHNTLYWYLQNLGQGPELLIRYENEEAVDDSQLPKDRFSAERLKGVDSTLKIQPAELGDSAVYLCASSPETSGYNEQFFGPGTRLTVL.